A selection of T cell receptor beta chains follows, all from one sample in a study of OX40 agonist ivuxolimab in advanced cancers. Produced via immunoSEQ multiplex PCR; TCRdb's table is partial and in-frame only. This sample has some 98,000 clones, with just under 95% found just once. The sequencing used CD4+ or CD8+ T cells sorted from blood, collected in a trial of the OX40 agonist ivuxolimab. Receptors were obtained from an adult with an advanced solid tumor such as melanoma, head and neck, liver or kidney cancer. CDR3s include the opening cysteine and the closing phenylalanine or tryptophan. The D gene is left open where the match is weak. The size of a clone is reported for some rows only, either as once, few or many, or as a class for expanded clones.

d_call j_call v_call clone_size cdr3_aa cdr3_nt
NA TRBJ2-3 TRBV7-3 NA CASSPGTRNTQYF TGTGCCAGCAGCCCCGGGACTCGGAATACGCAGTATTTT
TRBD1 TRBJ1-5 TRBV6-1 NA CASSEAFSGGRVGNQPQHF TGTGCCAGCAGTGAAGCGTTTTCAGGGGGCCGGGTTGGCAATCAGCCCCAGCATTTT
NA TRBJ2-3 TRBV28 NA CASSQDSLTQYF TGTGCCAGCAGCCAGGACTCACTCACGCAGTATTTT
NA TRBJ1-1 TRBV11-2 NA CASSLSRANTEAFF TGTGCCAGCAGCTTAAGCAGAGCGAACACTGAAGCTTTCTTT
NA TRBJ1-5 TRBV2 NA CASSDGPSSNQPQHF TGTGCCAGCAGTGATGGACCTAGTAGCAATCAGCCCCAGCATTTT
TRBD1 TRBJ1-1 TRBV6-5 NA CASSGGQRWTEAFF TGTGCCAGCAGTGGGGGACAGCGGTGGACTGAAGCTTTCTTT
NA TRBJ2-3 TRBV2 once CASSEAPSTDTQYF TGTGCCAGCAGTGAAGCTCCTAGCACAGATACGCAGTATTTT
NA TRBJ2-3 TRBV6-6 NA CASSYSGDRTDTQYF TGTGCCAGCAGTTACTCGGGGGACCGCACAGATACGCAGTATTTT
NA TRBJ2-5 TRBV5-6 few CASSPQGFETQYF TGTGCCAGCAGCCCACAGGGTTTCGAGACCCAGTACTTC
TRBD1 TRBJ1-1 TRBV7-8 NA CASSPGTGRTEAFF TGTGCCAGCAGCCCGGGGACAGGCCGCACTGAAGCTTTCTTT
TRBD1 TRBJ1-6 TRBV28 NA CASSFRAGGSNSPLHF TGTGCCAGCAGTTTCAGGGCAGGGGGTAGTAATTCACCCCTCCACTTT
NA TRBJ1-3 TRBV19 NA CASSTGTLRLSGNTIYF TGTGCCAGTAGTACCGGGACACTACGCCTCTCTGGAAACACCATATATTTT
NA TRBJ2-5 TRBV30 NA CAWNYPPLSETQYF TGTGCCTGGAACTATCCTCCCCTTTCGGAGACCCAGTACTTC
NA TRBJ2-5 TRBV10-2 NA CATATRETQYF TGCGCCACCGCTACTAGAGAGACCCAGTACTTC
NA TRBJ1-2 TRBV5-8 few CASSRDGYYGYTF TGTGCCAGCAGTCGGGACGGGTACTATGGCTACACCTTC
NA TRBJ2-1 TRBV7-3 NA CASSLGDENEQFF TGTGCCAGCAGCTTAGGAGACGAAAATGAGCAGTTCTTC
NA TRBJ2-3 TRBV5-6 NA CASSPHREPDTQYF TGTGCCAGCAGCCCTCACAGGGAGCCAGATACGCAGTATTTT
NA TRBJ1-1 TRBV11-2 NA CASSYRLEAFF TGTGCCAGCAGCTACAGGTTGGAAGCTTTCTTT
NA TRBJ1-5 TRBV7-2 NA CASSFGYQPQHF TGTGCCAGCAGCTTCGGTTATCAGCCCCAGCATTTT
NA TRBJ2-3 TRBV6-5 NA CASSYSNSDTQYF TGTGCCAGCAGTTACTCGAATTCAGATACGCAGTATTTT
NA TRBJ1-4 TRBV6-6 NA CASSYMSGDYEKLFF TGTGCCAGCAGTTACATGTCGGGGGATTATGAAAAACTGTTTTTT
NA TRBJ2-3 TRBV2 NA CASSRQDLTDTQYF TGTGCCAGCAGTCGGCAGGACCTCACAGATACGCAGTATTTT
NA TRBJ1-5 TRBV4-2 once CASSHQGSNQPQHF TGTGCCAGCAGCCATCAGGGCTCCAATCAGCCCCAGCATTTT
TRBD1 TRBJ1-1 TRBV30 NA CAWLHRDRLFTEAFF TGTGCCTGGCTCCACCGGGACAGACTATTTACTGAAGCTTTCTTT
NA TRBJ2-1 TRBV4-3 once CASSQDLDNEQFF TGCGCCAGCAGCCAAGATCTAGACAATGAGCAGTTCTTC
NA TRBJ2-1 TRBV10-3 NA CAISDLGFSGNEQFF TGTGCCATCAGTGATCTAGGCTTTAGTGGCAATGAGCAGTTCTTC
NA TRBJ2-7 TRBV28 NA CASRSSYEQYF TGTGCCAGCAGGTCTTCCTACGAGCAGTACTTC
TRBD2 TRBJ2-1 TRBV6-6 NA CASSSGGGASYNEQFF TGTGCCAGCAGTTCCGGCGGGGGGGCCTCCTACAATGAGCAGTTCTTC
TRBD1 TRBJ2-1 TRBV30 NA CAWIGTQQGDSYNEQFF TGTGCCTGGATTGGGACGCAGCAGGGGGACTCCTACAATGAGCAGTTCTTC
NA TRBJ1-2 TRBV4-2 few CASSQDGSTYGYTF TGTGCCAGCAGCCAAGATGGGAGTACCTATGGCTACACCTTC
NA TRBJ2-3 TRBV30 NA CAWSVKGDTQYF TGTGCCTGGAGTGTAAAGGGGGATACGCAGTATTTT
NA TRBJ2-1 TRBV11-2 NA CASSRGRTNYNEQFF TGTGCCAGCAGCCGGGGACGAACGAACTACAATGAGCAGTTCTTC
TRBD2 TRBJ2-3 TRBV2 NA CASNSGSGDTQYF TGTGCCAGCAACAGCGGGAGCGGCGATACGCAGTATTTT
NA TRBJ2-2 TRBV30 NA CASPYPAGELFF TGTGCCTCCCCCTACCCCGCCGGGGAGCTGTTTTTT
NA TRBJ1-6 TRBV4-1 NA CASSQAAEGGYNSPLHF TGCGCCAGCAGCCAAGCGGCCGAAGGGGGCTATAATTCACCCCTCCACTTT
TRBD2 TRBJ2-1 TRBV7-3 NA CASAPGGGNEQFF TGTGCCAGCGCGCCGGGAGGTGGTAATGAGCAGTTCTTC
TRBD1 TRBJ2-7 TRBV5-1 NA CASSLLSGQGRNEQYF TGCGCCAGCAGCTTACTGTCGGGACAGGGACGTAACGAGCAGTACTTC
NA TRBJ2-5 TRBV9 NA CASSVVPHQETQYF TGTGCCAGCAGCGTAGTCCCACACCAAGAGACCCAGTACTTC
TRBD1 TRBJ1-2 TRBV7-6 NA CASSLAGTGLQGYTF TGTGCCAGCAGCTTAGCCGGGACAGGGCTCCAGGGCTACACCTTC
NA TRBJ1-4 TRBV11-3 NA CASSPKGTSNEKLFF TGTGCCAGCAGCCCCAAAGGCACTTCAAATGAAAAACTGTTTTTT
NA TRBJ2-5 TRBV15 NA CATSRGGRQETQYF TGTGCCACCAGCAGAGGAGGACGGCAAGAGACCCAGTACTTC
NA TRBJ1-3 TRBV4-2 NA CASSLRISGNTIYF TGTGCCAGCAGCCTTCGGATATCTGGAAACACCATATATTTT
NA TRBJ2-2 TRBV6-6 NA CASIPWGRGKDGELFF TGTGCCAGCATACCATGGGGACGCGGGAAGGACGGGGAGCTGTTTTTT
TRBD2 TRBJ2-1 TRBV5-1 NA CASSLVAGFTYNEQFF TGCGCCAGCAGCTTAGTAGCGGGTTTTACCTACAATGAGCAGTTCTTC
NA TRBJ2-5 TRBV6-5 NA CASSYGAETQYF TGTGCCAGCAGTTACGGGGCGGAGACCCAGTACTTC
NA TRBJ2-1 TRBV7-2 NA CASARVSSYNEQFF TGTGCCAGCGCGAGGGTAAGCTCCTACAATGAGCAGTTCTTC
NA TRBJ1-2 TRBV14 NA CATDAGTSNYGYTF TGTGCCACCGATGCGGGGACCTCTAACTATGGCTACACCTTC
NA TRBJ1-2 TRBV4-3 NA CASSQDYLGPRGYTF TGCGCCAGCAGCCAAGATTACCTCGGGCCTCGAGGCTACACCTTC
NA TRBJ2-5 TRBV5-4 once CASSREHRSQETQYF TGTGCCAGCAGCCGTGAACATAGGTCCCAAGAGACCCAGTACTTC
NA TRBJ2-4 TRBV15 NA CATGHTALGAKNIQYF TGTGCCACGGGACATACCGCCCTCGGAGCCAAAAACATTCAGTACTTC
NA TRBJ1-6 TRBV28 NA CASSFWEISPLHF TGTGCCAGCAGTTTCTGGGAAATCTCACCCCTCCACTTT